This T cell receptor beta chain was identified in a study of blood T cell repertoires in COVID-19. At the level of the study: Spain, Italy and the United States supplied samples that represented acute and convalescent COVID-19.

In the original workflow: Amplifying reference gene primers gave estimates of nucleated cell counts. Using immunoSEQ multiplex PCR, the repertoire was profiled, and TCRdb retains in-frame clones only, with some absent. That table is the source of V, J and clone size, and D and trimming were worked out from the DNA. The sample lists 200,000 to 300,000 clones; approximately 86% were seen once. Followed longitudinally, the Seattle patients had been enrolled during active infection. This CDR3 spans 13 amino acids. The germline V gene has CDR1 SGHTA and CDR2 FQGNSA. Between the trimmed V and J ends, which lost 5 bases and 4 bases, there was a span of 11 bases.

The sequencing sample was made of peripheral blood. The sequence came from a woman in her sixties or seventies with COVID-19, enrolled during active disease. The chain joins TRBV7-2 to TRBJ1-2; D possibly corresponds to TRBD1 (5 bases). CDR3 DNA sequence: TGTGCCAGCAGCGCCCAGGGCCTCTATGGCTACACCTTC. It specifies CASSAQGLYGYTF.